The clone carrying this T cell receptor beta chain was detected ten times or more. Its target is not known. The data are from a study of metastatic and nonmetastatic thyroid tumors. Whole-study context: Repertoire data that came from the blood and tumor or nodule tissue of malignant and benign thyroid patients were compared.

Germline V gene data show CDR1 as MNHNS and CDR2 as SASEGT. This CDR3 contains 13 residues. The ends were cut back, 1 base at V and 7 bases at J, with 5 bases in the middle. Before thyroid surgery, none of the patients had received any treatment. Overall study findings and caveats: Significantly higher TCR beta diversity was reportedly seen in malignant thyroid tumors than benign nodules, in blood and tumor.

In the authors' methods: Researchers built a distant-metastasis classifier for papillary thyroid cancer that drew on CDR3 differences across clinicopathological groups. TCRdb ran MiXCR on the PCR reads. What appears here as the V and J calls and clone size reflects TCRdb's work, not the paper's. The data contain 35,000 to 45,000 clones, about 12% of them singletons. The TCR sequence derives from a male donor with papillary thyroid cancer or a benign thyroid nodule (not recorded which). Some clones in this sample may be carry-over from other donors' samples. The specimen was blood. The rearrangement uses TRBV6-1 and TRBJ1-6; no firm D call. CDR3: CASSEGENSPLHF. CDR3 DNA: TGTGCCAGCAGTGAAGGAGAGAATTCACCCCTCCACTTT.